A single sample gave rise to the 13 T cell receptor beta chains below, sequenced in a study of shared clonotypes between healthy human individuals. Naive CD8 cells lacked CD45RO, underwent positive selection for CCR7 and left out terminally differentiated effector memory CD45RA+ cells. The protocol was immunoSEQ multiplex PCR, while the TCRdb copy is restricted to in-frame clones and leaves out a portion. The table lists about 700,000 clones, about 92% of them singletons, with roughly 22% in the top ten. Sample: naive CD8+ T cells sorted from blood. These receptors came from a man under 40 in good health.

The chain is built from TRBV25-1 and TRBJ2-2; 10 nucleotides match TRBD2. The CDR3 sequence is 17 residues long. Unmatched junction bases numbered 9, after V lost 3 bases and J lost 5 bases. Germline V gene sequence: CDR1 MGHDK, CDR2 SYGVNS. CDR3 protein: CASSEQREGRWTGELFF. CDR3 DNA: TGTGCCAGCAGTGAGCAGCGGGAGGGCCGGTGGACCGGGGAGCTGTTTTTT.

The genes are TRBV28 and TRBJ2-7; D is ambiguous. Germline CDR1 is MDHEN and CDR2 is SYDVKM. V lost 7 bases to trimming and J lost 2 bases, with 18 bases between them. The CDR3 is 15 amino acids. CDR3 region: CASKFHGMGTYEQYF. DNA for the CDR3: TGTGCCAGCAAGTTTCACGGTATGGGCACCTACGAGCAGTACTTC.

This sequence joins TRBV6-1 and TRBJ2-7; D is ambiguous. Germline lookup yields CDR1 MNHNS and CDR2 SASEGT. This CDR3 spans 11 amino acids. Trimming removed 5 bases at V and 3 bases at J, with 5 bases between. The CDR3 protein is CASSIGYEQYF. CDR3 sequence (DNA): TGTGCCAGCAGTATAGGCTACGAGCAGTACTTC.

The rearrangement uses TRBV30 and TRBJ2-5; TRBD2 matches at 7 bases. Germline lookup yields CDR1 GTSNPN and CDR2 SVGIG (reference sequence). The CDR3 covers 15 residues. V gave up 0 bases and J gave up 7 bases; unmatched junction bases: 11. The CDR3 nucleotides read TGTGCCTGGAGTGTTCTTGGCGGGAGCAGAGGGACCCAGTACTTC. This sequence encodes CAWSVLGGSRGTQYF. The whole variable domain, remainder taken from reference TRBV30 and TRBJ2-5, is SQTIHQWPATLVQPVGSPLSLECTVEGTSNPNLYWYRQAAGRGLQLLFYSVGIGQISSEVPQNLSASRPQDRQFILSSKKLLLSDSGFYLCAWSVLGGSRGTQYFGPGTRLLVL.

The chain recombines TRBV30 with TRBJ1-4, with D uncertain. Trimming pared 1 base from V and 8 bases from J, leaving 14 bases between. CDR1 and CDR2 from the germline V gene are GTSNPN and SVGIG (reference sequence). The CDR3 is made up of 14 amino acids. The CDR3 DNA reads TGTGCCTGGAGTGGGATCGGAATCGAAGAAAAACTGTTTTTT. The encoded protein is CAWSGIGIEEKLFF.

The chain couples TRBV27 to TRBJ1-5; possibly TRBD1 for D (5 bases). CDR3 length: 14 residues. Trimming took off 6 bases at V and 0 bases at J, with 9 bases between the two ends. Germline values: CDR1 MNHEY, CDR2 SMNVEV (reference sequence). This chain's CDR3 is CASRGTGSNQPQHF. The CDR3 DNA sequence: TGTGCCAGCAGAGGGACGGGTAGCAATCAGCCCCAGCATTTT.

This chain connects TRBV15 to TRBJ2-1; 7 bases map to TRBD2. CDR3 size: 18 residues. With 5 bases clipped from V and 5 bases from J, the junction kept 18 bases outside the gene matches. CDR1 and CDR2 (germline): LNHNV, YYDKDF (reference sequence). Written as DNA, the CDR3 is TGTGCCACCAGCCTACATCCCCCTCGGCCTAGCGGAGACAATGAGCAGTTCTTC. Protein sequence: CATSLHPPRPSGDNEQFF.

The chain recombines TRBV2 with TRBJ2-7; TRBD1 aligns across 10 bases. V dropped 6 bases and J dropped 6; count of bases not matched to a gene: 8. In germline, CDR1 is SNHLY, CDR2 FYNNEI. CDR3 length: 14 amino acids. DNA for the CDR3: TGTGCCAGCAGGCACGGACAGGGGGAGGTCGAGCAGTACTTC. Amino acids: CASRHGQGEVEQYF.

This sequence joins TRBV15 and TRBJ2-7, with D perhaps TRBD2 (5 bases). Deletions cut 3 bases from V and 4 bases from J, with 10 bases between. In germline, CDR1 is LNHNV, CDR2 YYDKDF (reference sequence). The CDR3 spans 13 residues. The DNA of the CDR3 is TGTGCCACCAGCAGGGACTCGCAGTACGAGCAGTACTTC. Translation gives CATSRDSQYEQYF.

In DNA, the CDR3 is TGTGCCAGCAGCTTAGTGAGCGGCAACTACGAGCAGTACTTC. Protein sequence: CASSLVSGNYEQYF. The V gene is TRBV7-2, the J gene TRBJ2-7, with D possibly being TRBD2 (5 bases). Trimming cost V 1 base and J 3 bases, with 10 bases left between them. Germline V CDR1 and CDR2: SGHTA, FQGNSA. The CDR3 covers 14 residues. The full variable domain, completed using reference TRBV7-2 and TRBJ2-7, is GAGVSQSPSNKVTEKGKDVELRCDPISGHTALYWYRQSLGQGLEFLIYFQGNSAPDKSGLPSDRFSAERTGGSVSTLTIQRTQQEDSAVYLCASSLVSGNYEQYFGPGTRLTVT.

The CDR3 spells CASSLQSSGELFF. CDR3 coding DNA: TGTGCCAGCAGCTTACAGAGCTCCGGGGAGCTGTTTTTT. The rearrangement links TRBV13 to TRBJ2-2; D remains ambiguous. Deletions cut 2 bases from V and 6 bases from J, with 7 bases between. CDR3 size: 13 residues. Germline lookup yields CDR1 PRHDT and CDR2 FYEKMQ (reference sequence).

The chain uses TRBV29-1 and TRBJ2-1; weak D call: TRBD2 (5 bases). The ends were cut back, 6 bases at V and 0 bases at J, with 15 bases in the middle. Germline V CDR1 and CDR2: SQVTM, ANQGSEA. The CDR3 is made up of 15 amino acids. DNA for the CDR3: TGCAGCGTGGGAGCACCCGCGGGCTCCTACAATGAGCAGTTCTTC. It yields the protein CSVGAPAGSYNEQFF.

This sequence joins TRBV7-9 and TRBJ2-1, with D perhaps matching TRBD1 (5 bases). Germline CDR1 reads SEHNR; CDR2 reads FQNEAQ (reference sequence). CDR3 length equals 15 residues. Trimming left V 1 base short and J 5 bases short, with 12 bases between. This CDR3 is CASSLVLRGHNEQFF. CDR3 sequence (DNA): TGTGCCAGCAGCTTAGTGCTTAGGGGCCACAATGAGCAGTTCTTC.